A single sample gave rise to the 27 T cell receptor beta chains below, sequenced in a study of blood T cell repertoires in COVID-19 (TCRdb year 2020). Library construction relied on the immunoSEQ multiplex PCR assay. TCRdb stores this immuneACCESS table with in-frame sequences only. Part of the clones is absent; in the studies checked, under half of the shortfall reflects unresolved V genes, and no reason is known for the rest. For this sample the table gives 90,000 to 100,000 clones, of which roughly nine tenths were detected only once. The ten most abundant clones make up 4% to 6% of the sample. The sample comprised peripheral blood. Every receptor here comes from a middle-aged man with acute or convalescent COVID-19.

This chain joins TRBV10-3 and TRBJ2-7, with 13 bases aligning to TRBD2. The length of the CDR3 is 17 residues. The trim removed 1 base at V and 2 bases at J, leaving 5 bases unmatched. Looked up from germline, CDR1 is ENHRY and CDR2 is SYGVKD. Here the CDR3 reads CAISEYGTSGNPYEQYF. The CDR3 DNA reads TGTGCCATCAGTGAGTACGGGACTAGCGGGAATCCCTACGAGCAGTACTTC.

V usage is TRBV3-1 (or the pseudogene TRBV3-2) and J usage is TRBJ2-7; D is perhaps TRBD1 (5 bases). The V gene's germline CDR1 is LGHDT and CDR2 YNNKEL (reference sequence). This CDR3 contains 13 residues. Deletions cut 3 bases from V and 4 bases from J, with 10 bases between. DNA of the CDR3: TGTGCCAGCAGCCAGACACAGGCTTACGAGCAGTACTTC. It encodes CASSQTQAYEQYF.

This clone was detected a few times. The chain is built from TRBV10-2 and TRBJ2-7, with a possible D match to TRBD2 (6 bases). This CDR3 spans 13 amino acids. Between the trimmed V and J ends, which lost 10 bases and 4 bases, there was a span of 17 bases. Germline CDR1 is WSHSY and CDR2 is SAAADI. CDR3 sequence reads: CAIAQGLLYEQYF. In nucleotides, the CDR3 is TGCGCCATCGCCCAGGGACTCCTATACGAGCAGTACTTC.

This sequence joins TRBV5-8 and TRBJ2-5; D perhaps matches TRBD1 (6 bases). The germline V gene has CDR1 SGHTS and CDR2 YDEGEE. The CDR3 length is 16 residues. V lost 1 base and J lost 2, with 15 bases in between. CDR3 bases: TGTGCCAGCAGCTTGTCTGGGACACCCGGACAAGAGACCCAGTACTTC. Protein: CASSLSGTPGQETQYF. Together with reference TRBV5-8 and TRBJ2-5, the CDR3 gives the full variable domain: EAGVTQSPTHLIKTRGQQATLRCSPISGHTSVYWYQQALGLGLQFLLWYDEGEERNRGNFPPRFSGRQFPNYSSELNVNALELEDSALYLCASSLSGTPGQETQYFGPGTRLLVL.

The CDR3 reads CAISESGLAGVREQFF. The CDR3 nucleotides are TGTGCCATCAGTGAGTCGGGACTAGCGGGAGTCAGGGAGCAGTTCTTC. The chain carries TRBV10-3 and TRBJ2-1, with 14 positions matching TRBD2. The trim removed 0 bases at V and 10 bases at J, leaving 5 bases unmatched. The length of the CDR3 is 16 residues. Germline CDR1 ENHRY, CDR2 SYGVKD.

The chain joins TRBV6-2 or TRBV6-3 to TRBJ2-7; TRBD2 might be the D (6 bases). V shed 5 bases and J shed 4 bases, with 21 bases lying between them. The CDR3 spans 16 residues. In germline, CDR1 is MNHEY, CDR2 SVGEGT. The CDR3 bases are TGTGCCAGCAGTGACCCTGGGGGGAAAGGGGCGTACGAGCAGTACTTC. Amino acids: CASSDPGGKGAYEQYF.

The chain combines TRBV10-3 with TRBJ2-7; D uncertain. This CDR3 region has 12 residues. CDR1 and CDR2 from the germline V gene are ENHRY and SYGVKD. V gave up 0 bases and J gave up 7 bases, with 7 bases separating them. CDR3 DNA sequence: TGTGCCATCAGTGAGTCCGCGTGGGAGCAGTACTTC. Translation gives CAISESAWEQYF.

The chain combines TRBV5-6 with TRBJ2-7; 12 nucleotides align to TRBD1. Germline values: CDR1 SGHDT, CDR2 YYEEEE. CDR3 size: 15 residues. After removal of 1 base from V and 7 bases from J, the junction contained 6 bases not matched to a gene. The CDR3 DNA reads TGTGCCAGCAGCTTGCTGGGACAGGGGGCGGGGGAGCAGTACTTC. The encoded protein is CASSLLGQGAGEQYF.

V usage is TRBV27 and J usage is TRBJ2-7; tentative D call: TRBD2 (5 bases). The CDR3 loop spans 16 amino acids. V was trimmed by 2 bases and J by 2 bases, leaving 16 bases between them. CDR1 MNHEY and CDR2 SMNVEV come from the germline V gene (reference sequence). CDR3 sequence (DNA): TGTGCCAGCAGTTTAATGTTAGCGAGTCTTCCCTACGAGCAGTACTTC. Its translation is CASSLMLASLPYEQYF.

V usage is TRBV5-1 and J usage is TRBJ2-7; 11 positions match TRBD2. With 2 bases clipped from V and 5 bases from J, the junction kept 3 bases outside the gene matches. The CDR3 spans 14 residues. Germline V gene data show CDR1 as SGHRS and CDR2 as YFSETQ. The CDR3, as DNA: TGCGCCAGCAGCTTTACTAGCGGGAGCCACGAGCAGTACTTC. Its translation is CASSFTSGSHEQYF. The full variable domain, its missing parts supplied by reference TRBV5-1 and TRBJ2-7, is KAGVTQTPRYLIKTRGQQVTLSCSPISGHRSVSWYQQTPGQGLQFLFEYFSETQRNKGNFPGRFSGRQFSNSRSEMNVSTLELGDSALYLCASSFTSGSHEQYFGPGTRLTVT.

This clone was counted between two and nine times. V and J are TRBV9 and TRBJ2-1; TRBD2 is a possible D gene (6 bases). The germline CDR1 and CDR2 sequences are SGDLS and YYNGEE. The CDR3 extends over 15 amino acids. Trimming cost V 0 bases and J 4 bases, with 11 bases left between them. The CDR3 region has the DNA TGTGCCAGCAGCGTAGCGGGAGTGGGGTACAATGAGCAGTTCTTC. Its translation: CASSVAGVGYNEQFF.

This clone has just a few counts. The V call is TRBV5-4, the J call TRBJ2-1, with D perhaps TRBD2 (6 bases). The V end lost 2 bases, the J end lost 6 bases, and 18 bases lay between the germline ends. CDR1 is SGHNT and CDR2 is YYREEE in the germline V gene (reference sequence). The CDR3 has 16 amino acids. For the CDR3, the DNA is TGTGCCAGCAGCTTTCCCCCTCTTGGAGGGGTCAATGAGCAGTTCTTC. Its protein is CASSFPPLGGVNEQFF.

This rearrangement joins TRBV3-1 (or the pseudogene TRBV3-2) to TRBJ2-2; 8 nucleotides align to TRBD2. Germline CDR1 is LGHDT and CDR2 is YNNKEL (reference sequence). CDR3 size: 15 residues. V lost 5 bases, J lost 7 bases, and 9 bases stayed unmatched. The CDR3 loop is CASSSRSGSGGELFF. The CDR3 DNA follows: TGTGCCAGCAGCTCACGAAGCGGGAGCGGCGGGGAGCTGTTTTTT.

The genes are TRBV11-3 and TRBJ2-2; 9 positions match TRBD1. The CDR3 extends over 15 amino acids. Germline lookup yields CDR1 SGHNT and CDR2 YENEEA. J gave up 5 bases and V 3 bases, and 4 bases lay outside the gene matches. CDR3 region: CASSFRQGDTGELFF. The CDR3 nucleotides are TGTGCCAGCAGCTTTAGACAGGGGGATACCGGGGAGCTGTTTTTT.

The rearrangement uses TRBV20-1 and TRBJ2-7; no clear D. V was shortened by 3 bases and J by 7 bases, with 7 bases between the two germline ends. In germline, CDR1 is DFQATT, CDR2 SNEGSKA (reference sequence). The CDR3 loop spans 10 amino acids. For the CDR3, the DNA is TGCAGTGCTAGGAGTCAAGAGCAGTACTTC. It is translated as CSARSQEQYF.

This clone was seen just once. This chain links TRBV24-1 with TRBJ2-7, with no clear D. CDR3 length: 13 residues. Between the trimmed V and J ends, which lost 5 bases and 2 bases, there was a span of 9 bases. CDR1 is KGHDR and CDR2 is SFDVKD in the germline V gene. The CDR3 region is CATSGGLTYEQYF. Here the CDR3 DNA reads TGTGCCACCAGTGGCGGCCTAACCTACGAGCAGTACTTC.

This chain connects TRBV7-2 to TRBJ2-3; D remains ambiguous. V lost 0 bases and J 1 base, leaving 5 bases between the germline ends. The germline V gene encodes CDR1 SGHTA and CDR2 FQGNSA. The CDR3 has 14 residues. The CDR3 region is CASSLAFRTDTQYF. CDR3 DNA sequence: TGTGCCAGCAGCTTAGCCTTCCGCACAGATACGCAGTATTTT.

This chain links TRBV6-5 with TRBJ1-1; no clear D. Trimming took 8 bases from V and 0 from J, leaving 13 bases between them. CDR3 length: 14 amino acids. The germline V gene has CDR1 MNHEY and CDR2 SVGAGI. Written as DNA, the CDR3 is TGTGCCAGCTCACGTGAGCACCTGAACACTGAAGCTTTCTTT. Translated: CASSREHLNTEAFF.

The sample holds one count of this clone. The V call is TRBV23-1, the J call TRBJ2-3; D perhaps matches TRBD1 (5 bases). TRBV23-1 is an ORF, and what it does is uncertain. V dropped 4 bases and J dropped 6 bases, with 8 bases sitting between them. The CDR3 consists of 12 residues. CDR3 in DNA: TGCGCCAGCAGTCCCAGGGCGGATACGCAGTATTTT. It is translated as CASSPRADTQYF.

J is TRBJ1-2 and V is TRBV5-4; 9 bases map to TRBD1. V shed 0 bases, J shed 0 bases, and the junction held 6 bases outside the gene matches. Germline CDR1 reads SGHNT; CDR2 reads YYREEE (reference sequence). The CDR3 contains 17 residues. The CDR3 DNA reads as TGTGCCAGCAGCTTGGGGGGACAGGGAACCGCTAACTATGGCTACACCTTC. It codes for CASSLGGQGTANYGYTF.

The chain employs TRBV5-1 and TRBJ2-1; D not certain. The CDR3 covers 11 residues. CDR1 and CDR2 from the germline V gene are SGHRS and YFSETQ. V shed 6 bases and J shed 9 bases, with 10 bases lying between them. The CDR3 loop is CASTAPGEQFF. The DNA of the CDR3 is TGCGCCAGCACCGCCCCGGGTGAGCAGTTCTTC.

The chain recombines TRBV19 with TRBJ2-7; D remains unclear. Trimming shortened V by 1 base and J by 1 base, and 8 bases separated the two germline ends. The CDR3 totals 14 residues. From germline, CDR1 is LNHDA and CDR2 SQIVND (reference sequence). CDR3 in DNA: TGTGCCAGTAGTATAGTCTACGGTTCCTACGAGCAGTACTTC. It encodes CASSIVYGSYEQYF.

The sample holds a few counts of this clone. The chain combines TRBV5-4 with TRBJ2-2; 7 bases agree with TRBD1. The germline CDR1 and CDR2 sequences are SGHNT and YYREEE (reference sequence). The J segment lost 1 base and the V segment lost 0 bases, leaving 3 bases of the junction unmatched. The CDR3 sequence is 16 residues long. CDR3 protein: CASSLDRGQNTGELFF. The CDR3 nucleotides read TGTGCCAGCAGCTTGGACAGGGGACAGAACACCGGGGAGCTGTTTTTT.

This chain links TRBV5-1 with TRBJ2-4; 10 positions agree with TRBD1. The V gene's germline CDR1 is SGHRS and CDR2 YFSETQ. Unmatched junction bases numbered 7, after V lost 4 bases and J lost 9 bases. This CDR3 contains 14 residues. As DNA, the CDR3 is TGCGCCAGCAGCCCCCCTGGACAGGGGGGCATTCAGTACTTC. It encodes CASSPPGQGGIQYF.

The chain uses TRBV7-9 and TRBJ1-4; D remains unclear. Germline CDR1 reads SEHNR; CDR2 reads FQNEAQ (reference sequence). This CDR3 has 14 residues. Between the trimmed V and J ends, which lost 6 bases and 2 bases, there was a span of 10 bases. This CDR3 is CASSFSVTNEKLFF. CDR3 DNA: TGTGCCAGCAGTTTCTCGGTTACTAATGAAAAACTGTTTTTT.

This chain connects TRBV19 to TRBJ1-3, with D unclear. The CDR3 spans 14 residues. With 7 bases removed from V and 3 bases from J, the gap between germline ends came to 13 bases. Germline V gene data show CDR1 as LNHDA and CDR2 as SQIVND (reference sequence). The CDR3 nucleotides are TGTGCCAGTACCCGACCGCGGGATGGAAACACCATATATTTT. Protein product: CASTRPRDGNTIYF. The full variable domain, completed using reference TRBV19 and TRBJ1-3, is DGGITQSPKYLFRKEGQNVTLSCEQNLNHDAMYWYRQDPGQGLRLIYYSQIVNDFQKGDIAEGYSVSREKKESFPLTVTSAQKNPTAFYLCASTRPRDGNTIYFGEGSWLTVV.

This chain joins TRBV5-1 and TRBJ2-1; 9 bases agree with TRBD1. The CDR3 is 14 amino acids. Germline V gene lookup returns CDR1 SGHRS and CDR2 YFSETQ. J was trimmed by 5 bases and V by 4 bases; bases with no gene match: 4. In DNA form, the CDR3 reads TGCGCCAGCAGCGAAGGGACAGGGAACAATGAGCAGTTCTTC. Protein sequence: CASSEGTGNNEQFF.